This TCR beta chain was sequenced during a study of CD8+ T cells in alopecia areata. V shed 3 bases, J shed 0 bases, and the junction held 6 bases outside the gene matches. Per germline, CDR1 MNHEY and CDR2 SMNVEV (reference sequence). There are 16 residues in the CDR3. Regarding treatment: oral pan-JAK inhibitor, 5-10 mg twice daily. The sequencing template was cDNA reverse transcribed from extracted RNA. TCRdb's table, derived via immunoSEQ multiplex PCR, lists solely in-frame clones and lacks some. The table records approximately 200,000 clones, roughly two fifths of them present only once. Specimen: CD4+ T cells sorted from blood, collected between weeks 36 and 40, from a patient treated with tofacitinib. This sequence joins TRBV27 and TRBJ2-3; 7 nucleotides align to TRBD2. The sequence derives from a human donor with alopecia areata. The CDR3 protein is CASSLTLAVSTDTQYF. Written as DNA, the CDR3 is TGTGCCAGCAGTTTGACTCTAGCGGTTAGCACAGATACGCAGTATTTT.